This T cell receptor beta chain was sequenced for a study of Graves' ophthalmopathy and Graves' hyperthyroidism. Study-level background: The authors collected peripheral blood at initial diagnosis, before any treatment.

In this sample, this clonotype turned up a few times. No antigen is known for it. Study findings and constraints: Separation of ophthalmopathy from stable hyperthyroidism was achieved by a 13-signature model, at around 89% sensitivity and roughly 81% specificity.

Using RNA transcripts, the TCR beta CDR3 regions were amplified. Following a first-round RT-PCR that used HTBI primers, a second-round multiplex PCR was carried out. TCRdb reprocessed the multiplex PCR reads with MiXCR, giving one entry per CDR3 protein. The repertoire has roughly 400,000 distinct CDR3 sequences, around 16% of them found once; the top ten carry 1.6%. V lost 1 base, J lost 7 bases, and 16 bases stayed unmatched. The CDR3 is 17 amino acids. Germline V CDR1 and CDR2: SGHVS, FQNEAQ. PBMCs originated in 8.5 to 10 ml of fresh peripheral blood. The sequenced sample consisted of peripheral blood. The J gene is TRBJ2-7, the V gene TRBV7-8; 7 bases fit TRBD2. The sequence came from a woman aged 18-29 years with Graves' ophthalmopathy. Written as DNA, the CDR3 is TGTGCCAGCAGCTTAGGAGAGGGAGGGCCCGTTCGGGGGGAGCAGTACTTC. Encoded protein: CASSLGEGGPVRGEQYF. Using reference TRBV7-8 and TRBJ2-7 for the parts outside the CDR3, the full variable domain is GAGVSQSPRYKVAKRGQDVALRCDPISGHVSLFWYQQALGQGPEFLTYFQNEAQLDKSGLPSDRFFAERPEGSVSTLKIQRTQQEDSAVYLCASSLGEGGPVRGEQYFGPGTRLTVT.